Only a few counts were recorded for the clone carrying this T cell receptor beta chain. Its antigen is unidentified. This sample's time point: newly diagnosed GD, antithyroid drugs for less than 3 months. TCR sequences were obtained from RNA taken from PBMCs. This sample was taken from a study of regulatory T cells in long-lasting Graves disease. Both iRepertoire HTBI primers and Arm-PCR of CDR3 regions were used to build the TCR beta libraries. Using its own MiXCR run on the multiplex PCR reads, TCRdb lists one record per CDR3 protein. Among about 470,000 distinct CDR3 sequences listed, about 15% were seen once. Study-level findings and limits: Investigators studied peripheral blood only, not thyroid tissue.

This CDR3 has 17 residues. V trimming: 4 bases; J trimming: 1 base; junction bases outside the gene matches: 10. Germline loops: CDR1 DFQATT, CDR2 SNEGSKA (reference sequence). This same sample was also part of a study on T cells in Graves' hyperthyroidism and ophthalmopathy.

Sequenced here: peripheral blood mononuclear cells (PBMCs), sampled at new diagnosis, from a patient treated with antithyroid drugs. The chain employs TRBV20-1 and TRBJ1-5; 10 nucleotides line up with TRBD1. The source is a woman in her thirties with Graves disease. This chain's CDR3 is CSATYPRQGASNQPQHF. The CDR3 DNA sequence: TGCAGTGCTACCTACCCCCGACAGGGGGCAAGCAATCAGCCCCAGCATTTT.